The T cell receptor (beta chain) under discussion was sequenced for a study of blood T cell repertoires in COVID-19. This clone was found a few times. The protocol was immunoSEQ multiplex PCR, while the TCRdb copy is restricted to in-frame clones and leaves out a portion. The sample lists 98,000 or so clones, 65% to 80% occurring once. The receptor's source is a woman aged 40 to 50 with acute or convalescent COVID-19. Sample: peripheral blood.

In DNA, the CDR3 is TGTGCCATCATGCCTAGCGGGGGTCTATCCTACAATGAGCAGTTCTTC. Translating gives CAIMPSGGLSYNEQFF. The V and J genes are TRBV10-3 and TRBJ2-1; 10 nucleotides agree with TRBD2. The CDR3 covers 16 residues. J lost 1 base, V lost 7 bases, and 7 bases had no gene match. From germline, CDR1 is ENHRY and CDR2 SYGVKD.